This entry concerns a single T cell receptor beta chain. This sample stems from a study of human T cells and chemical hapten exposure. As to time point: patch test 3, about 24 weeks after DPC sensitization. Described treatment: therapeutic diphenylcyclopropenone sensitization with weekly scalp DPC. CDR3 length equals 12 residues. Per germline, CDR1 SQVTM and CDR2 ANQGSEA. The ends lost 7 bases at V and 2 bases at J; junction bases unmatched: 4. TCRdb fed the RACE reads into MiXCR, producing one record per CDR3 protein. The sample comprises 45,000 to 60,000 distinct CDR3 sequences, over 10% of which are singletons, and 2.4% rests with the top ten.

The sample here was whole blood, taken in connection with sensitization to the hapten diphenylcyclopropenone (DPC). The chain employs TRBV29-1 and TRBJ1-2, with TRBD1 identical over 7 bases. This TCR was sampled from a young man with alopecia areata. Some clones in this sample may be carry-over from other donors' samples. DNA for the CDR3: TGCAGCGCCGGACAGGTCAACTATGGCTACACCTTC. Translating gives CSAGQVNYGYTF. The full variable domain, in which reference TRBV29-1 and TRBJ1-2 provide the parts outside the CDR3, is SAVISQKPSRDICQRGTSLTIQCQVDSQVTMMFWYRQQPGQSLTLIATANQGSEATYESGFVIDKFPISRPNLTFSTLTVSNMSPEDSSIYLCSAGQVNYGYTFGSGTRLTVV.